The 20 T cell receptor beta chains reported below all come from one sample, sequenced in a study of CD4 and CD8 cells across lung adenocarcinoma regions. TCRdb re-analysed the PCR reads in MiXCR, keeping a single row per CDR3 protein. The sample lists 21,000 or so distinct CDR3 sequences, about 54% occurring once. The sample taken for sequencing was CD8+ T cells from the center of a lung tumor. These receptors came from a female donor with lung adenocarcinoma. The CD4 and CD8 labels of this study may be unreliable.

The chain is built from TRBV6-5 and TRBJ2-1; possibly TRBD1 for D (5 bases). Germline V gene sequence: CDR1 MNHEY, CDR2 SVGAGI. V lost 2 bases and J lost 6, with 5 bases in between. CDR3 length: 12 residues. The CDR3 loop reads CASSYRGNEQFF. DNA for the CDR3: TGTGCCAGCAGTTACAGGGGCAATGAGCAGTTCTTC.

Concerning this clonotype: One junction end disagrees with the germline gene, perhaps due to a read error. The chain joins TRBV27 to TRBJ2-5, with TRBD1 identical over 7 bases. CDR3 length equals 15 residues. Germline CDR1 MNHEY, CDR2 SMNVEV (reference sequence). In nucleotides, the CDR3 is TGTGCCAGGGGGCTAGGGGGCTGGGCCCAAGAGATCCAGTACTTC. Amino acid sequence: CARGLGGWAQEIQYF.

This rearrangement joins TRBV6-1 to TRBJ2-1; maybe TRBD1 (6 bases). The J call may be faulty, since TRBJ2-7 better matches the DNA end. This CDR3 spans 14 amino acids. Germline-derived CDR1 and CDR2 are MNHNS and SASEGT. This chain's CDR3 is CASSEMDSSYEQYF. CDR3 sequence (DNA): TGTGCCAGCAGTGAAATGGACAGCTCCTACGAGCAGTACTTC.

A remark on this clonotype: The junction and the germline gene differ at one end; a read error may be behind it. This sequence joins TRBV27 and TRBJ2-3; TRBD1 is a possible D gene (7 bases). This CDR3 spans 15 amino acids. Per germline, CDR1 MNHEY and CDR2 SMNVEV (reference sequence). The CDR3 here is CGAGQGGRLKDTQYF. The CDR3 DNA sequence: TGTGGCGCGGGGCAGGGGGGCCGTCTCAAAGATACGCAGTACTTT.

This chain connects TRBV27 to TRBJ2-7; a weak D match, TRBD1 (6 bases). Trimming removed 4 bases from V and 2 bases from J, with 15 bases in between. CDR3 length equals 15 residues. CDR1 is MNHEY and CDR2 is SMNVEV in the germline V gene (reference sequence). The CDR3 DNA reads TGTGCCAGCAGTTCGAAGGGACAAGCAGCCTACGAGCAGTACTTC. This gives the protein CASSSKGQAAYEQYF.

For this clonotype: It is unclear where the CDR3 begins or ends on the DNA, so no DNA is shown, and the CDR3 is as TCRdb lists it. The chain couples TRBV10-3 to TRBJ2-5; the table gives TRBD2 as D, unverified against the DNA. The CDR3 is 15 amino acids in total, end residues counted. CDR1 is ENHRY, CDR2 SYGVKD, per germline. The CDR3 sequence: CAVGEGAGGQETQYF.

The chain carries TRBV27 and TRBJ2-1; D is uncertain. The J call may be incorrect, as the DNA end agrees better with TRBJ2-5. Germline V lookup: CDR1 MNHEY, CDR2 SMNVEV (reference sequence). This CDR3 region has 13 residues. The CDR3 sequence is CASSNIGQETQYF. The CDR3 region has the DNA TGTGCCAGCAGCAATATCGGACAAGAGACCCAGTACTTC.

V gene TRBV20-1 combines with J gene TRBJ1-1; TRBD1 is a possible D gene (6 bases). The CDR3 is 15 residues long. With 6 bases removed from V and 1 base from J, the gap between germline ends came to 18 bases. The germline CDR1 and CDR2 sequences are DFQATT and SNEGSKA (reference sequence). In nucleotides, the CDR3 is TGCAGTGCCCTGAGGGGGGGGCTGGCGAACACTGAAGCTTTCTTT. This encodes CSALRGGLANTEAFF.

With respect to this clonotype: Without the conserved terminal phenylalanine or tryptophan, this CDR3 likely stems from a read error. The limits of the CDR3 on the DNA are not certain, so only TCRdb's listed CDR3 is given. J is TRBJ2-1 and V is TRBV12-5. Germline assignment: CDR1 LGHNT and CDR2 FRNRAP. The CDR3 spans 8 residues, counting both ends. Here the CDR3 reads CRDAVSPC.

The gene calls are TRBV20-1 and TRBJ2-4; D possibly corresponds to TRBD2 (6 bases). The CDR3 has 16 residues. V was pared by 3 bases and J by 3 bases, with 18 bases between. The germline CDR1 and CDR2 sequences are DFQATT and SNEGSKA (reference sequence). CDR3 in DNA: TGCAGTGCTAGGCGGGCCGGAGGGAATATCAAAAACATTCAGTACTTC. Translation gives CSARRAGGNIKNIQYF.

V usage is TRBV10-3 and J usage is TRBJ2-1; 10 nucleotides align to TRBD1. Germline CDR1 is ENHRY and CDR2 is SYGVKD. This CDR3 comprises 16 residues. J gave up 7 bases and V 6 bases, and 12 bases lay outside the gene matches. The CDR3 here is CAIRGTGEMRGNEQFF. In DNA form, the CDR3 reads TGTGCCATCAGAGGGACAGGGGAAATGCGGGGGAATGAGCAGTTCTTC.

Concerning this clonotype: The junction and the germline gene differ at one end; a read error may be behind it. The chain employs TRBV10-3 and TRBJ2-5; tentative D call: TRBD2 (7 bases). The CDR3 spans 15 residues. CDR1 ENHRY and CDR2 SYGVKD come from the germline V gene. The CDR3 spells CAMGEGGREQETQYF. The DNA of the CDR3 is TGTGCCATGGGTGAGGGGGGGCGTGAGCAAGAGACGCAGTACTTT.

The chain has TRBV7-2 and TRBJ2-3, with TRBD2 identical over 14 bases. The length of the CDR3 is 18 residues. V was clipped by 2 bases and J by 6 bases; unmatched bases: 10. CDR1 and CDR2 (germline): SGHTA, FQGNSA. CDR3 sequence (DNA): TGTGCCAGCAGCTTATTTGGACTAGCGGGGGGTAATGAGGATACGCAGTATTTT. This codes for CASSLFGLAGGNEDTQYF. The whole variable domain, filled in from reference TRBV7-2 and TRBJ2-3, reads GAGVSQSPSNKVTEKGKDVELRCDPISGHTALYWYRQSLGQGLEFLIYFQGNSAPDKSGLPSDRFSAERTGGSVSTLTIQRTQQEDSAVYLCASSLFGLAGGNEDTQYFGPGTRLTVL.

This clonotype was counted many times. The rearrangement uses TRBV5-1 and TRBJ2-1; the D gene could be TRBD1 or TRBD2 (5 bases each). The V gene's germline CDR1 is SGHRS and CDR2 YFSETQ. Trimming shortened V by 0 bases and J by 9 bases, and 13 bases separated the two germline ends. The CDR3 consists of 14 residues. CDR3 region: CASSLGNRRSEQFF. The CDR3 DNA is TGCGCCAGCAGCTTGGGGAACAGGAGGAGTGAGCAGTTCTTC.

This clonotype was observed a handful of times. The rearrangement links TRBV6-1 to TRBJ2-1; 7 bases are shared with TRBD1. Gene TRBJ2-7 matches the end of the DNA better, so the J call may be wrong. The CDR3 has 12 amino acids. Germline V CDR1 and CDR2: MNHNS, SASEGT. CDR3 DNA sequence: TGTGCCAGCACCGACAGGGCCTACGAGCAGTACTTC. Its translation is CASTDRAYEQYF.

The CDR3 nucleotides are TGTGCCAGCAGGGGCCAAGGGCGGCTAGCCCAAGAGATCCAGTACTTC. This gives the protein CASRGQGRLAQEIQYF. The chain joins TRBV6-1 to TRBJ2-4; possibly TRBD2 for D (5 bases). CDR1 and CDR2 (germline): MNHNS, SASEGT. V was pared by 6 bases and J by 13 bases, with 28 bases between. The CDR3 is made up of 16 amino acids.

CDR3 DNA sequence: TGTGCCAGCAGAAAGCCGGGACAGGGGTACCACGAGCAGTACTTC. Residues: CASRKPGQGYHEQYF. The rearrangement uses TRBV5-6 and TRBJ2-7; 10 bases line up with TRBD1. Germline-derived CDR1 and CDR2 are SGHDT and YYEEEE. This CDR3 has 15 residues. J gave up 5 bases and V 5 bases, and 10 bases lay outside the gene matches.

V and J are TRBV6-1 and TRBJ2-5; TRBD2 aligns across 8 bases. V lost 3 bases to trimming and J lost 5 bases; unmatched junction nucleotides: 5. The germline V gene encodes CDR1 MNHNS and CDR2 SASEGT. The CDR3 has 14 residues. CDR3: CASSDPTSVETQYF. CDR3 nucleotide sequence: TGTGCCAGCAGTGACCCGACTAGCGTGGAGACCCAGTACTTC.

The chain couples TRBV6-5 to TRBJ2-2; 9 nucleotides line up with TRBD1. Germline assignment: CDR1 MNHEY and CDR2 SVGAGI. V lost 4 bases to trimming and J lost 5 bases; unmatched junction nucleotides: 8. This CDR3 contains 16 residues. CDR3 nucleotide sequence: TGTGCCAGCAGTTTACCCTGGACAGGGGCAACCGGGGAGCTGTTTTTT. Translation: CASSLPWTGATGELFF.

This clonotype occurred many times. The chain is built from TRBV27 and TRBJ2-6; D is unclear. The V gene's germline CDR1 is MNHEY and CDR2 SMNVEV (reference sequence). The CDR3 spans 14 residues. V was shortened by 2 bases and J by 0 bases, with 2 bases between the two germline ends. The CDR3 DNA follows: TGTGCCAGCAGTTTAAGCTCTGGGGCCAACGTCCTGACTTTC. Protein: CASSLSSGANVLTF. Looking up the rest from reference TRBV27 and TRBJ2-6 gives the full variable domain: EAQVTQNPRYLITVTGKKLTVTCSQNMNHEYMSWYRQDPGLGLRQIYYSMNVEVTDKGDVPEGYKVSRKEKRNFPLILESPSPNQTSLYFCASSLSSGANVLTFGAGSRLTVL.